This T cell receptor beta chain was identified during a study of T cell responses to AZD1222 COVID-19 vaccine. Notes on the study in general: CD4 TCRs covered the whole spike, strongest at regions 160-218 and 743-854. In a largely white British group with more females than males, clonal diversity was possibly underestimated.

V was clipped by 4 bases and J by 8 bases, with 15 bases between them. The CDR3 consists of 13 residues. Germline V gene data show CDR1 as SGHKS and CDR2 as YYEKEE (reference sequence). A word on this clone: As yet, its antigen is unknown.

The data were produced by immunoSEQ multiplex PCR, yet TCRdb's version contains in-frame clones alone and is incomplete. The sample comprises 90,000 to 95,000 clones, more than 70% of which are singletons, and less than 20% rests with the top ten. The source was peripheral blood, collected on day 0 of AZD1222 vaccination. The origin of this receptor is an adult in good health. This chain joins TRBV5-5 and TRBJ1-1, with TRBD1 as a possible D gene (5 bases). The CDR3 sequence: CASSPSRGDEAFF. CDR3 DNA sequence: TGTGCCAGCAGCCCTAGCCGGGGGGACGAAGCTTTCTTT.